Listed here are 2 T cell receptor beta chains from one sample, sequenced in a study of T cell clones after liver transplantation. The data were produced by immunoSEQ multiplex PCR, yet TCRdb's version contains in-frame clones alone and is incomplete. The sample has approximately 75,000 clones; about 80% are singletons. This specimen consisted of CD4+ T cells from blood, obtained 12 months after liver transplant. These receptors all come from a human patient who received a liver transplant. Some T cells may have originated in the graft donor.

The V call is TRBV5-1, the J call TRBJ2-2; 10 nucleotides align to TRBD2. The CDR3 extends over 15 amino acids. In germline, CDR1 is SGHRS, CDR2 YFSETQ. V dropped 1 base and J dropped 5; count of bases not matched to a gene: 2. CDR3 bases: TGCGCCAGCAGCTTGACACTAGCGGGGACCGGGGAGCTGTTTTTT. It specifies CASSLTLAGTGELFF.

This chain connects TRBV6-6 to TRBJ1-1; D is possibly TRBD1 (5 bases). V lost 10 bases, J lost 0 bases, and 15 bases lay in between. Germline V gene lookup returns CDR1 MNHNY and CDR2 SVGAGI (reference sequence). This CDR3 region has 14 residues. This chain's CDR3 is CATSSRGLNTEAFF. In DNA form, the CDR3 reads TGTGCCACTAGTAGCCGGGGGTTGAACACTGAAGCTTTCTTT.